The rows below give T cell receptor beta chains drawn from one sample of a study of spatial heterogeneity in lung cancer. One entry per CDR3 protein results from TCRdb running MiXCR on the 5' RACE reads. The data show some 7,000 distinct CDR3 sequences, roughly 6.7% seen once. This specimen consisted of lung tumor tissue, obtained at surgery. Receptors were obtained from a male donor with early-stage non-small cell lung cancer. The CDR3 runs from the conserved cysteine through the conserved F or W. A D gene is named only where the DNA matches it firmly. Clone sizes are given selectively: once, few, many, or a class where the clone is expanded.

D gene: TRBD2
clone size: medium-sized
V gene: TRBV20-1
J gene: TRBJ2-3
CDR3 length: 14
CDR3 DNA: TGCAGTGCTCACCTCGGGGGGGAGGCAGATACGCAGTATTTT
CDR3 protein: CSAHLGGEADTQYF

D gene: TRBD1
clone size: many
V gene: TRBV20-1
J gene: TRBJ2-5
CDR3 length: 11
CDR3 DNA: TGCAGTGCCACAGGGGAAGAGACCCAGTACTTC
CDR3 protein: CSATGEETQYF

D gene: .
clone size: medium-sized
V gene: TRBV12-3/TRBV12-4
J gene: TRBJ1-2
CDR3 length: 13
CDR3 DNA: TGTGCCAGCAGTTTGGCGCAGGGAGATGGCTACACCTTC
CDR3 protein: CASSLAQGDGYTF

D gene: .
clone size: many
V gene: TRBV12-3/TRBV12-4
J gene: TRBJ2-2
CDR3 length: 16
CDR3 DNA: TGTGCCAGCAGTTTAGAGCCAACAGTAAACACCGGGGAGCTGTTTTTT
CDR3 protein: CASSLEPTVNTGELFF

D gene: TRBD2
clone size: many
V gene: TRBV29-1
J gene: TRBJ2-3
CDR3 length: 13
CDR3 DNA: TGCAGCTCCCATAGCGGGAGGACAGATACGCAGTATTTT
CDR3 protein: CSSHSGRTDTQYF

D gene: .
clone size: many
V gene: TRBV6-1
J gene: TRBJ1-2
CDR3 length: 12
CDR3 DNA: TGTGCCAGCAGTCGACAGAACTATGGCTACACCTTC
CDR3 protein: CASSRQNYGYTF

D gene: TRBD2
clone size: .
V gene: TRBV28
J gene: TRBJ2-1
CDR3 length: 15
CDR3 DNA: TGTGCCAGCAGTTTACCCCCTCTCAGCGGGGGTGAGCAGTTCTTC
CDR3 protein: CASSLPPLSGGEQFF

D gene: .
clone size: .
V gene: TRBV6-1
J gene: TRBJ2-3
CDR3 length: 15
CDR3 DNA: TGTGCCAGCAGTGAACCTCCTGAGGGCACAGATACGCAGTATTTT
CDR3 protein: CASSEPPEGTDTQYF

D gene: TRBD2
clone size: medium-sized
V gene: TRBV29-1
J gene: TRBJ2-3
CDR3 length: 14
CDR3 DNA: TGCAGCGCCAAGACTAGCGGGGGGCTGGGTACGCAGTATTTT
CDR3 protein: CSAKTSGGLGTQYF

D gene: .
clone size: medium-sized
V gene: TRBV12-3/TRBV12-4
J gene: TRBJ2-3
CDR3 length: 15
CDR3 DNA: TGTGCCAGCAGTTTAGCCGGAGCTAGCACAGATACGCAGTATTTT
CDR3 protein: CASSLAGASTDTQYF

D gene: .
clone size: medium-sized
V gene: TRBV11-2
J gene: TRBJ2-7
CDR3 length: 12
CDR3 DNA: TGTGCCAGCAGCTTGGGTTATTACGAGCAGTACTTC
CDR3 protein: CASSLGYYEQYF

D gene: TRBD1
clone size: many
V gene: TRBV20-1
J gene: TRBJ2-7
CDR3 length: 14
CDR3 DNA: TGCAGTGCTAGAGGGGACAGGGAGGTCTTTGAGCAGTACTTC
CDR3 protein: CSARGDREVFEQYF

D gene: .
clone size: .
V gene: TRBV12-3/TRBV12-4
J gene: TRBJ1-3
CDR3 length: 15
CDR3 DNA: TGTGCCAGCAGTTTCTATCAGGGTTCCGGAAACACCATATATTTT
CDR3 protein: CASSFYQGSGNTIYF

D gene: .
clone size: few
V gene: TRBV7-2
J gene: TRBJ1-6
CDR3 length: 12
CDR3 DNA: TGTGCCAGCAGCTTTGCCGATTCACCCCTCCACTTT
CDR3 protein: CASSFADSPLHF

D gene: TRBD1
clone size: many
V gene: TRBV19
J gene: TRBJ2-7
CDR3 length: 15
CDR3 DNA: TGTGCCAGTAGAATGCCGGGACAGGCTCACGACGAGCAGTACTTC
CDR3 protein: CASRMPGQAHDEQYF

D gene: TRBD2
clone size: many
V gene: TRBV6-1
J gene: TRBJ2-3
CDR3 length: 15
CDR3 DNA: TGTGCCAGCAGCCCCAGGGCCAGCGGGGATGATACGCAGTATTTT
CDR3 protein: CASSPRASGDDTQYF

D gene: .
clone size: .
V gene: TRBV6-1
J gene: TRBJ1-1
CDR3 length: 16
CDR3 DNA: TGTGCCAGCAGTGAACTTGAAGGACAGTCGGGCACTGAAGCTTTCTTT
CDR3 protein: CASSELEGQSGTEAFF